The entry below gives a single T cell receptor (beta chain) sequence along with its context. The data belong to a study of blood T cell repertoires in COVID-19. Study background: Acute and convalescent COVID-19 specimens originated in the United States, Italy and Spain. Nucleic acid was either cDNA or gDNA, and it came from T cells, B-cell-depleted T cells, or PBMCs.

Authors' methods: Amplified reference gene primers provided the basis for estimating nucleated cell counts. The data were produced by immunoSEQ multiplex PCR, yet TCRdb's version contains in-frame clones alone and is incomplete. The DNA was the basis for D and trimming; V, J and clone size are from that table. The profile shows around 100,000 clones, under 90% of them singletons. J gave up 11 bases and V 3 bases, and 5 bases lay outside the gene matches. This CDR3 has 13 residues. The germline gives CDR1 ENHRY, CDR2 SYGVKD. This sequence originates from a human donor in a cohort sampled during active or convalescent COVID-19. What was sequenced was peripheral blood. The chain combines TRBV10-3 with TRBJ1-4; the match to TRBD1 covers 8 bases. The CDR3 protein is CAISDLDRGKLFF. CDR3 coding DNA: TGTGCCATCAGTGACCTTGACAGGGGTAAACTGTTTTTT.